Shown below are 10 T cell receptor beta chains from a single sample sequenced in a study of blood T cell repertoires in COVID-19. The method was immunoSEQ multiplex PCR; TCRdb's version includes in-frame clones alone and lacks a portion of them. The table lists 50,000 to 75,000 clones, over 60% of them singletons. Sequencing was carried out using peripheral blood. Source of these receptors: a human donor in a cohort sampled during active COVID-19.

This chain's CDR3 is CASSHAGPYEQYF. The CDR3 region has the DNA TGTGCCAGCAGCCACGCGGGACCATACGAGCAGTACTTC. The V gene is TRBV4-2, the J gene TRBJ2-7; D possibly corresponds to TRBD2 (6 bases). There are 13 residues in the CDR3. CDR1 is LGHNA and CDR2 is YNFKEQ in the germline V gene. Trimming cost V 3 bases and J 4 bases, with 10 bases left between them.

The gene calls are TRBV30 and TRBJ2-1; 7 bases line up with TRBD2. Trimming removed 0 bases from V and 6 bases from J; junction bases left unmatched: 8. This CDR3 has 15 residues. Per the germline V gene, CDR1 is GTSNPN and CDR2 is SVGIG (reference sequence). The CDR3 here is CAWSVPPGGLNEQFF. CDR3 nucleotides: TGTGCCTGGAGTGTACCCCCGGGGGGTCTCAATGAGCAGTTCTTC. Combining the CDR3 with reference TRBV30 and TRBJ2-1 gives the whole variable domain SQTIHQWPATLVQPVGSPLSLECTVEGTSNPNLYWYRQAAGRGLQLLFYSVGIGQISSEVPQNLSASRPQDRQFILSSKKLLLSDSGFYLCAWSVPPGGLNEQFFGPGTRLTVL.

This chain uses TRBV5-1 with TRBJ2-1, with 11 bases fitting TRBD2. This CDR3 has 16 amino acids. Germline V CDR1 and CDR2: SGHRS, YFSETQ. The J segment lost 3 bases and the V segment lost 0 bases, leaving 2 bases of the junction unmatched. This chain's CDR3 is CASSLGTSGGYNEQFF. As DNA, the CDR3 is TGCGCCAGCAGCTTGGGAACTAGCGGGGGCTACAATGAGCAGTTCTTC.

The J gene is TRBJ2-1, the V gene TRBV24-1; 10 nucleotides match TRBD2. This CDR3 contains 18 residues. Germline CDR1 and CDR2: KGHDR and SFDVKD. The J segment lost 2 bases and the V segment lost 6 bases, leaving 12 bases of the junction unmatched. The CDR3 is CATSQQGWSGGAYNEQFF. The CDR3 nucleotides are TGTGCCACCAGTCAACAGGGATGGAGCGGGGGGGCCTACAATGAGCAGTTCTTC.

Of note for this clone: Other DNA variants within this sample encode the same CDR3. The chain employs TRBV11-2 and TRBJ2-2, with D perhaps matching TRBD1 (7 bases). The CDR3 covers 15 residues. CDR1 is SGHAT, CDR2 FQNNGV, per germline. Trimming removed 2 bases from V and 5 bases from J, with 12 bases in between. CDR3: CASSLFQGGTGELFF. The CDR3 DNA sequence: TGTGCCAGCAGCTTATTCCAGGGGGGAACCGGGGAGCTGTTTTTT.

The rearrangement links TRBV5-6 to TRBJ1-1; the D gene is possibly TRBD1 (5 bases). Germline V gene lookup returns CDR1 SGHDT and CDR2 YYEEEE. The CDR3 has 15 residues. V lost 4 bases and J 9 bases, leaving 22 bases between the germline ends. CDR3 region: CASSPDGQGGFKAFF. The CDR3 DNA reads as TGTGCCAGCAGCCCGGACGGCCAGGGAGGGTTTAAAGCTTTCTTT.

The J gene is TRBJ1-1, the V gene TRBV29-1; 7 positions match TRBD1. J lost 1 base, V lost 5 bases, and 7 bases had no gene match. The CDR3 runs 14 residues. Germline values: CDR1 SQVTM, CDR2 ANQGSEA. The CDR3 spells CSVRQGTSNTEAFF. The DNA for the CDR3 is TGCAGCGTTCGACAGGGAACCTCGAACACTGAAGCTTTCTTT.

The chain couples TRBV2 to TRBJ2-7; possibly TRBD1 for D (6 bases). CDR1 and CDR2 (germline): SNHLY, FYNNEI. CDR3 length: 12 amino acids. The V end was cut by 5 bases, the J end by 4 bases, with 9 bases between. CDR3 protein: CASSSDSYEQYF. CDR3 nucleotides: TGTGCCAGCAGTTCGGACAGTTACGAGCAGTACTTC.

J is TRBJ1-5 and V is TRBV4-2; D call uncertain. V lost 0 bases, J lost 3 bases, and 9 bases lay in between. The CDR3 totals 15 residues. Germline values: CDR1 LGHNA, CDR2 YNFKEQ. The CDR3 sequence: CASSQDRLTNQPQHF. The CDR3 DNA sequence: TGTGCCAGCAGCCAAGACAGGCTCACCAATCAGCCCCAGCATTTT.

The J gene is TRBJ1-2, the V gene TRBV2; perhaps TRBD1 as D (6 bases). Deletions cut 6 bases from V and 1 base from J, with 9 bases between. The V gene's germline CDR1 is SNHLY and CDR2 FYNNEI. The CDR3 is 13 amino acids. In DNA, the CDR3 is TGTGCCAGCAGCCACAGGGATAACTATGGCTACACCTTC. This sequence encodes CASSHRDNYGYTF.